Listed here are 18 T cell receptor beta chains from one sample, sequenced in a study of blood T cells in healthy people across ages. The use of a sample-barcoded 5' primer and a J-beta primer mix characterized a second PCR of about 7 to 12 cycles. MiXCR, run by TCRdb on the 5' RACE reads, gives a single entry per CDR3 protein. The sample has 600,000 to 850,000 distinct CDR3 sequences; more than 40% are singletons. Material for sequencing was blood. These receptors were collected from a woman aged 55-69 years in good health.

The V gene is TRBV29-1, the J gene TRBJ2-5, with 12 bases fitting TRBD2. This CDR3 is 17 amino acids long. The V gene's germline CDR1 is SQVTM and CDR2 ANQGSEA. The V gene end was trimmed by 3 bases and the J gene end by 11 bases; junction bases not matched to a gene: 19. CDR3 region: CSVERLVTSGSPDEQYF. The CDR3 nucleotides are TGCAGCGTTGAGAGGCTCGTGACTAGCGGGAGTCCCGATGAGCAGTACTTC.

The V and J genes are TRBV3-1 and TRBJ1-2, with 7 bases matching TRBD1. V lost 4 bases to trimming and J lost 4 bases; unmatched junction nucleotides: 9. The CDR3 consists of 15 residues. Germline CDR1 LGHDT, CDR2 YNNKEL (reference sequence). The CDR3 is CASSPGPDRAYGYTF. CDR3 in DNA: TGTGCCAGCAGCCCCGGCCCCGACAGGGCCTATGGCTACACCTTC.

This clonotype was observed a few times. The rearrangement uses TRBV28 and TRBJ1-5; 10 bases align to TRBD1. V dropped 6 bases and J dropped 7; count of bases not matched to a gene: 9. The germline gives CDR1 MDHEN, CDR2 SYDVKM. The CDR3 is 15 residues long. The CDR3 loop is CASRRDRGLRQPQHF. CDR3 bases: TGTGCCAGCAGGCGGGACAGGGGACTTAGGCAGCCCCAGCATTTT.

The gene calls are TRBV7-9 and TRBJ2-7, with D perhaps assigned TRBD1 or TRBD2 (6 bases each). Germline lookup yields CDR1 SEHNR and CDR2 FQNEAQ (reference sequence). V gave up 5 bases and J gave up 0 bases, with 20 bases separating them. This CDR3 spans 17 amino acids. In DNA, the CDR3 is TGTGCCAGCAGCACAAGCAGGGGAGGTTCATTCTCCTACGAGCAGTACTTC. It specifies CASSTSRGGSFSYEQYF.

This chain links TRBV2 with TRBJ1-5, with 11 bases fitting TRBD1. CDR3 length: 16 residues. CDR1 is SNHLY and CDR2 is FYNNEI in the germline V gene. The J segment lost 2 bases and the V segment lost 6 bases, leaving 6 bases of the junction unmatched. CDR3 amino acids: CASSGQGAFRNQPQHF. The CDR3, as DNA: TGTGCCAGCAGCGGACAGGGGGCGTTTCGCAATCAGCCCCAGCATTTT.

This clonotype was counted ten times or more. The V call is TRBV3-1, the J call TRBJ2-1, with 7 bases fitting TRBD2. This CDR3 has 12 amino acids. The V and J ends lost 4 bases and 10 bases, in that order; junction bases with no gene match: 4. Germline V lookup: CDR1 LGHDT, CDR2 YNNKEL (reference sequence). CDR3 coding DNA: TGTGCCAGCAGCCGGGAGGGCAACGAGCAGTTCTTC. Translating it yields CASSREGNEQFF.

J is TRBJ2-5 and V is TRBV20-1; TRBD2 matches at 8 bases. The CDR3 is 12 residues long. V dropped 5 bases and J dropped 5; count of bases not matched to a gene: 4. CDR1 and CDR2 (germline): DFQATT, SNEGSKA (reference sequence). The CDR3 sequence is CSAPGGRETQYF. The CDR3 DNA sequence: TGCAGTGCTCCGGGGGGGCGGGAGACCCAGTACTTC.

This clonotype was picked up a small number of times. The rearrangement links TRBV20-1 to TRBJ2-7; 11 nucleotides match TRBD2. This CDR3 has 14 residues. Germline V gene lookup returns CDR1 DFQATT and CDR2 SNEGSKA (reference sequence). Germline trimming cut 6 bases from V and 1 base from J; bases unmatched to any gene: 5. The CDR3 DNA is TGCAGTGCAGAAGGGACTAGCGGTTCCTACGAGCAGTACTTC. Translating it yields CSAEGTSGSYEQYF.

This clonotype was detected only a few times. The chain employs TRBV29-1 and TRBJ2-5; maybe TRBD2 (7 bases). CDR1 is SQVTM, CDR2 ANQGSEA, per germline. The CDR3 totals 12 residues. Trimming stripped 6 bases from V and 11 bases from J, with 19 bases between. CDR3 coding DNA: TGCAGCGTCCGAGGGGGGGCTTTGGAGCAGTACTTC. Protein: CSVRGGALEQYF.

In its sample, this clonotype was seen a few times. This rearrangement joins TRBV6-5 to TRBJ1-2; D is undetermined. There are 15 residues in the CDR3. The ends were cut back, 2 bases at V and 0 bases at J, with 10 bases in the middle. CDR1 and CDR2 (germline): MNHEY, SVGAGI. CDR3 sequence (DNA): TGTGCCAGCAGTTACGACGCCGCCTCTAACTATGGCTACACCTTC. Its protein is CASSYDAASNYGYTF.

As regards this clonotype: This may stem from a read error, because a much larger clone lies one nucleotide away. CDR3 loop: CASSQVRVGNTGELFF. The CDR3 DNA reads TGTGCCAGCAGCCAAGTGAGGGTAGGTAATACCGGGGAGCTGTTTTTT. The chain has TRBV3-1 and TRBJ2-2; weak D call: TRBD2 (5 bases). The germline V gene encodes CDR1 LGHDT and CDR2 YNNKEL (reference sequence). V lost 1 base, J lost 5 bases, and 14 bases lay in between. The CDR3 has 16 amino acids.

Note on this clonotype: A much larger clone lies one base from this, so it may be a read error. The V gene is TRBV20-1, the J gene TRBJ2-7, with 13 bases aligning to TRBD2. CDR1 DFQATT and CDR2 SNEGSKA come from the germline V gene (reference sequence). V dropped 5 bases and J dropped 2; count of bases not matched to a gene: 12. The CDR3 sequence is 17 residues long. The CDR3 region has the DNA TGCAGTGCTGAGAGAACTAGCGGGGGGGCAGGGGCCTACGAGCAGTACTTC. It yields the protein CSAERTSGGAGAYEQYF.

The V and J genes are TRBV7-2 and TRBJ2-3, with unresolved D. With 3 bases removed from V and 0 bases from J, the gap between germline ends came to 13 bases. The CDR3 loop spans 16 amino acids. Germline CDR1 reads SGHTA; CDR2 reads FQGNSA. In DNA form, the CDR3 reads TGTGCCAGCAGCTTTTCGACATACACGAGCACAGATACGCAGTATTTT. It codes for CASSFSTYTSTDTQYF.

This clonotype occurred a few times. The CDR3 DNA reads as TGTGCCAGCTCACCAGACAGGGCAAGCACAGATACGCAGTATTTT. Its translation: CASSPDRASTDTQYF. The chain has TRBV18 and TRBJ2-3, with 7 bases lining up with TRBD1. The CDR3 has 15 residues. V was pared by 2 bases and J by 0 bases, with 2 bases of the junction left unmatched. In germline, CDR1 is KGHSH, CDR2 LQKENI.

V gene TRBV28 combines with J gene TRBJ2-4; TRBD2 is a possible D gene (5 bases). V gave up 10 bases and J gave up 3 bases, with 19 bases separating them. Looked up from germline, CDR1 is MDHEN and CDR2 is SYDVKM. The CDR3 extends over 15 amino acids. CDR3 sequence (DNA): TGTGCCATCGAAAACCCCGGAGGAGGCAAAAACATTCAGTACTTC. Translated: CAIENPGGGKNIQYF. Based on the CDR3 plus reference TRBV28 and TRBJ2-4, the full variable domain is DVKVTQSSRYLVKRTGEKVFLECVQDMDHENMFWYRQDPGLGLRLIYFSYDVKMKEKGDIPEGYSVSREKKERFSLILESASTNQTSMYLCAIENPGGGKNIQYFGAGTRLSVL.

The sample holds one count of this clonotype. The chain recombines TRBV19 with TRBJ2-5, with 11 bases that match TRBD1. The assigned J gene may be wrong: the sequence end matches TRBJ2-7 better. Germline V gene lookup returns CDR1 LNHDA and CDR2 SQIVND (reference sequence). The CDR3 spans 14 residues. The CDR3 DNA sequence: TGTGCCAGTAGTTCGGGACAGGGGGTCCACGAGCAGTACTTC. It translates to CASSSGQGVHEQYF.

The genes are TRBV7-2 and TRBJ2-1, with 10 bases matching TRBD2. Trimming took 0 bases from V and 6 from J; bases not matched to a gene: 5. Germline assignment: CDR1 SGHTA and CDR2 FQGNSA. The CDR3 is 16 amino acids. The CDR3 DNA sequence: TGTGCCAGCAGCTTAGCGGTACTAGCGGGACGCAATGAGCAGTTCTTC. Protein: CASSLAVLAGRNEQFF.

Concerning this clonotype: A read error may be the cause here, since a much bigger clone is one base away. The CDR3 nucleotides read TGTGTCAGCACCCTATCGGGGGGAACCCGGGCACGTGAGCAGTTCTTC. Encoded protein: CVSTLSGGTRAREQFF. V and J are TRBV7-9 and TRBJ2-1, with 7 positions matching TRBD2. Germline-derived CDR1 and CDR2 are SEHNR and FQNEAQ (reference sequence). The CDR3 runs to 16 residues. The variable domain in full, with the rest retrieved from reference TRBV7-9 and TRBJ2-1, is DTGVSQNPRHKITKRGQNVTFRCDPISEHNRLYWYRQTLGQGPEFLTYFQNEAQLEKSRLLSDRFSAERPKGSFSTLEIQRTEQGDSAMYLCVSTLSGGTRAREQFFGPGTRLTVL.